Shown below are 16 T cell receptor beta chains from a single sample sequenced in a study of blood T cell repertoires in COVID-19. Repertoires were generated with immunoSEQ multiplex PCR, while TCRdb's copy carries only in-frame clones and drops some. This table has under 300,000 clones, more than 75% appearing once. Material for sequencing was PBMCs or T cells enriched from blood (not recorded which). The receptors originated from a woman aged 40 to 50 with acute COVID-19.

This clone was detected a few times. Here the CDR3 DNA reads TGTGCCAGCAGCTATGTCCCGGGACTGGAACCCGGGGAGCTGTTTTTT. Amino acids: CASSYVPGLEPGELFF. The rearrangement joins TRBV7-9 to TRBJ2-2; the D gene is possibly TRBD2 (6 bases). Trimming took 4 bases from V and 6 from J, leaving 18 bases between them. The CDR3 spans 16 residues. Per the germline V gene, CDR1 is SEHNR and CDR2 is FQNEAQ (reference sequence).

V is TRBV9 and J is TRBJ2-5, with a weak D call TRBD2 (6 bases). The CDR3 is 14 residues long. Germline CDR1 and CDR2: SGDLS and YYNGEE. V lost 0 bases and J lost 3, with 9 bases in between. CDR3 amino acids: CASSVGWGEETQYF. As DNA, the CDR3 is TGTGCCAGCAGCGTAGGGTGGGGGGAAGAGACCCAGTACTTC.

The chain links TRBV24-1 to TRBJ2-1; 9 bases are a match to TRBD2. The CDR3 spans 15 residues. Germline V lookup: CDR1 KGHDR, CDR2 SFDVKD. J lost 8 bases, V lost 0 bases, and 4 bases had no gene match. The CDR3 nucleotides are TGTGCCACCAGTGATTTGGCGGGCGGGAGGGATGAGCAGTTCTTC. It specifies CATSDLAGGRDEQFF.

This chain joins TRBV11-3 and TRBJ2-2; 9 nucleotides line up with TRBD2. V lost 6 bases and J lost 3; bases outside the gene matches: 5. The V gene's germline CDR1 is SGHNT and CDR2 YENEEA. The CDR3 runs to 15 residues. Here the CDR3 reads CASRRGGRDTGELFF. The CDR3 DNA reads as TGTGCCAGCAGGCGGGGGGGTCGGGACACCGGGGAGCTGTTTTTT.

The CDR3, as DNA: TGTGCCAGCAGCTTCACAGGGCTAGGTGGCTACACCTTC. Translated: CASSFTGLGGYTF. V and J are TRBV7-9 and TRBJ1-2, with a tentative D call TRBD1 (6 bases). Per germline, CDR1 SEHNR and CDR2 FQNEAQ (reference sequence). There are 13 residues in the CDR3. Trimming shortened V by 3 bases and J by 7 bases, and 12 bases separated the two germline ends.

The CDR3 DNA reads TGTGCCAGCAGTTTCGGGACAGGATTAAAAGCTTTCTTT. Translating gives CASSFGTGLKAFF. This chain uses TRBV12-3 or TRBV12-4 with TRBJ1-1; 8 positions match TRBD1. This CDR3 spans 13 amino acids. J lost 9 bases, V lost 3 bases, and 6 bases had no gene match.

The genes are TRBV30 and TRBJ1-2, with D unresolved. Germline lookup yields CDR1 GTSNPN and CDR2 SVGIG (reference sequence). CDR3 length equals 13 residues. V was clipped by 1 base and J by 2 bases, with 8 bases between them. CDR3 nucleotide sequence: TGTGCCTGGAGTGACAGATTCAACTATGGCTACACCTTC. Protein: CAWSDRFNYGYTF. The variable domain in full, completed from reference TRBV30 and TRBJ1-2, reads SQTIHQWPATLVQPVGSPLSLECTVEGTSNPNLYWYRQAAGRGLQLLFYSVGIGQISSEVPQNLSASRPQDRQFILSSKKLLLSDSGFYLCAWSDRFNYGYTFGSGTRLTVV.

CDR3 sequence reads: CASRGQGWTDTQYF. DNA of the CDR3: TGTGCCAGCAGGGGACAGGGTTGGACAGATACGCAGTATTTT. The V and J genes are TRBV11-3 and TRBJ2-3, with 9 positions matching TRBD1. The germline gives CDR1 SGHNT, CDR2 YENEEA. This CDR3 region has 14 residues. J gave up 3 bases and V 6 bases, and 4 bases lay outside the gene matches.

At least ten counts were recorded for this clone. DNA of the CDR3: TGTGCCAGCAGTTGGACTAGCGGGGGCACTACGGGAGAGCAGTACTTC. This translates into CASSWTSGGTTGEQYF. The V and J genes are TRBV2 and TRBJ2-7; 13 nucleotides match TRBD2. V lost 5 bases, J lost 7 bases, and 11 bases stayed unmatched. The CDR3 totals 16 residues. CDR1 and CDR2 from the germline V gene are SNHLY and FYNNEI.

The chain recombines TRBV19 with TRBJ1-1; possibly TRBD1 for D (6 bases). The CDR3 loop spans 14 amino acids. The V end lost 8 bases, the J end lost 1 base, and 14 bases lay between the germline ends. Germline V gene sequence: CDR1 LNHDA, CDR2 SQIVND (reference sequence). CDR3 bases: TGTGCCAGTTGGGGCGGGGGCCCGAACACTGAAGCTTTCTTT. This encodes CASWGGGPNTEAFF.

The gene calls are TRBV19 and TRBJ2-3; 9 bases are a match to TRBD2. Germline CDR1 is LNHDA and CDR2 is SQIVND (reference sequence). This CDR3 region has 14 residues. V trimming: 11 bases; J trimming: 1 base; junction bases outside the gene matches: 7. The CDR3 region has the DNA TGTGCCTCGAAGCGGGAGGATGGCACAGATACGCAGTATTTT. Protein product: CASKREDGTDTQYF.

The rearrangement links TRBV18 to TRBJ2-7; the D gene is possibly TRBD1 (6 bases). V dropped 2 bases and J dropped 0 bases, with 14 bases sitting between them. The CDR3 runs to 16 residues. Germline assignment: CDR1 KGHSH and CDR2 LQKENI. The CDR3 DNA reads TGTGCCAGCTCACCAAGAGCGGCAGGGGCCTCCTACGAGCAGTACTTC. Protein: CASSPRAAGASYEQYF.

The chain joins TRBV19 to TRBJ2-1, with D unclear. V gave up 5 bases and J gave up 8 bases, with 13 bases separating them. Germline-derived CDR1 and CDR2 are LNHDA and SQIVND (reference sequence). The CDR3 runs 13 residues. CDR3 in amino acids: CASSLLMSDEQFF. Written as DNA, the CDR3 is TGTGCCAGTAGTCTCCTGATGTCGGATGAGCAGTTCTTC.

V and J are TRBV10-3 and TRBJ2-7, with 9 bases matching TRBD2. CDR1 and CDR2 (germline): ENHRY, SYGVKD. This CDR3 is 14 amino acids long. With 4 bases clipped from V and 4 bases from J, the junction kept 5 bases outside the gene matches. CDR3 sequence reads: CAISAIAGGYEQYF. The CDR3 bases are TGTGCCATCAGTGCTATTGCGGGGGGGTACGAGCAGTACTTC.

This sequence joins TRBV7-2 and TRBJ2-7; D perhaps matches TRBD2 (5 bases). CDR3 length equals 14 residues. The germline gives CDR1 SGHTA, CDR2 FQGNSA. Trimming removed 2 bases at V and 2 bases at J, with 10 bases between. Here the CDR3 DNA reads TGTGCCAGCAGCTTACTAGCAGAGACCTACGAGCAGTACTTC. Translating it yields CASSLLAETYEQYF.

The gene calls are TRBV5-1 and TRBJ1-4; TRBD1 matches 8 bases. Germline V gives CDR1 SGHRS, CDR2 YFSETQ. The J segment lost 6 bases and the V segment lost 4 bases, leaving 14 bases of the junction unmatched. This CDR3 comprises 17 residues. CDR3 loop: CASSRGLTGGEDEKLFF. The CDR3 DNA reads TGCGCCAGCAGCCGAGGTCTAACAGGGGGTGAGGATGAAAAACTGTTTTTT.